This entry is about one TCR beta chain. Sequencing was performed with immunoSEQ multiplex PCR; in TCRdb, only in-frame clones are kept and a portion is missing. The table has roughly 90,000 clones, approximately 92% seen once. This sample stems from a study of T cell changes during pregnancy in multiple sclerosis. V was clipped by 4 bases and J by 2 bases; unmatched bases: 4. There are 15 residues in the CDR3. CDR1 and CDR2 from the germline V gene are SGHTS and YDEGEE. V is TRBV5-8 and J is TRBJ2-3, with 10 positions matching TRBD2. This TCR came from a female donor with multiple sclerosis, enrolled in a pregnancy study. This specimen was peripheral blood, taken in the first trimester of pregnancy. CDR3 sequence (DNA): TGTGCCAGCAGCCTACTAGCGGGGCCCACAGATACGCAGTATTTT. The encoded protein is CASSLLAGPTDTQYF.